This T cell receptor beta chain was sequenced for a study of identical twins. TCRdb re-called the 5' RACE reads with MiXCR, one entry per CDR3 protein. The sample yields 1.5 million to 2 million distinct CDR3 sequences, around 33% seen once. V dropped 2 bases and J dropped 3 bases, with 14 bases sitting between them. Per germline, CDR1 MDHEN and CDR2 SYDVKM. CDR3 length equals 16 residues. Sequencing was carried out using cord blood. This chain links TRBV28 with TRBJ1-5; D is unresolved. The TCR comes from a newborn girl in good health. The CDR3 protein is CASSLPGPGYNQPQHF. As DNA, the CDR3 is TGTGCCAGCAGTTTACCCGGGCCGGGGTACAATCAGCCCCAGCATTTT.